Listed here are 9 T cell receptor beta chains from one sample, sequenced in a study of T cells after yellow fever vaccination. TCRdb passed the 5' RACE reads through MiXCR, listing each CDR3 protein once. The sample lists a few hundred thousand distinct CDR3 sequences, 7% to 10% occurring once. The source material was PBMCs, sampled roughly seven weeks after the first yellow fever vaccination. The receptors shown here come from a man younger than 35 who received the YFV17D yellow fever vaccine.

This clonotype was found a few times. This sequence joins TRBV20-1 and TRBJ2-5, with D perhaps TRBD1 (6 bases). The length of the CDR3 is 15 residues. Germline CDR1 reads DFQATT; CDR2 reads SNEGSKA (reference sequence). V was clipped by 0 bases and J by 2 bases, with 13 bases between them. The chain's CDR3 is CSARDYRTAQETQYF. The CDR3 DNA is TGCAGTGCTAGAGATTACAGGACAGCACAAGAGACCCAGTACTTC.

V usage is TRBV7-9 and J usage is TRBJ2-7; 8 nucleotides match TRBD1. The V gene end was trimmed by 6 bases and the J gene end by 7 bases; junction bases not matched to a gene: 8. This CDR3 spans 13 amino acids. CDR1 is SEHNR and CDR2 is FQNEAQ in the germline V gene (reference sequence). CDR3 region: CASSLTRTGEQYV. The CDR3 nucleotides read TGTGCCAGCAGTCTAACCCGGACAGGGGAGCAGTACGTC.

The V gene is TRBV6-5, the J gene TRBJ1-6; TRBD1 aligns across 7 bases. Germline V gives CDR1 MNHEY, CDR2 SVGAGI. The CDR3 is 14 amino acids. Germline trimming cut 8 bases from V and 10 bases from J; bases unmatched to any gene: 11. CDR3 region: CASLPRQGRSPLHF. CDR3 sequence (DNA): TGTGCCAGCCTCCCCCGACAGGGACGCTCACCCCTCCACTTT.

This clonotype was recorded a few times. The chain has TRBV20-1 and TRBJ2-4, with D unresolved. Deletions cut 4 bases from V and 0 bases from J, with 13 bases between. The germline CDR1 and CDR2 sequences are DFQATT and SNEGSKA (reference sequence). There are 15 residues in the CDR3. The CDR3 nucleotides read TGCAGTGCTACCGGAAGGGATCTAGCCAAAAACATTCAGTACTTC. Protein sequence: CSATGRDLAKNIQYF.

The chain recombines TRBV20-1 with TRBJ2-7, with 12 bases fitting TRBD1. Losses at the gene ends were 7 bases for V and 6 bases for J; bases not matched to a gene: 13. Germline values: CDR1 DFQATT, CDR2 SNEGSKA (reference sequence). This CDR3 contains 15 residues. Written as DNA, the CDR3 is TGCAGTGTTCCGAACCCCGGGACAGGGGGCGTCGAGCAGTACTTC. Protein sequence: CSVPNPGTGGVEQYF.

This clonotype was found a few times. This chain uses TRBV6-1 with TRBJ1-2; D gene ambiguous. Germline CDR1 is MNHNS and CDR2 is SASEGT. Between the trimmed V and J ends, which lost 6 bases and 8 bases, there was a span of 13 bases. The CDR3 is made up of 12 amino acids. In nucleotides, the CDR3 is TGTGCCAGCAGCGTCTCCTTGCAGGGCTACACCTTC. It codes for CASSVSLQGYTF.

The CDR3 DNA sequence: TGTGCCAGCTCTAAAGCCGGGCCTCTCTACGAGCAGTACGTC. Protein product: CASSKAGPLYEQYV. J is TRBJ2-7 and V is TRBV18; D unclear. V was cut by 6 bases and J by 3 bases, with 15 bases left in between. The CDR3 loop spans 14 amino acids. Germline assignment: CDR1 KGHSH and CDR2 LQKENI.

The chain has TRBV6-1 and TRBJ2-5; 11 bases match TRBD2. The germline CDR1 and CDR2 sequences are MNHNS and SASEGT. J lost 5 bases, V lost 3 bases, and 5 bases had no gene match. The CDR3 spans 15 residues. The CDR3 loop is CASSDSGGAVETQYF. In DNA form, the CDR3 reads TGTGCCAGCAGTGATAGCGGGGGGGCGGTTGAGACCCAGTACTTC.

This clonotype was seen repeatedly, ten times or more. The rearrangement joins TRBV7-3 to TRBJ2-5; the match to TRBD2 covers 7 bases. CDR1 SGHTA and CDR2 FQGTGA come from the germline V gene. V gave up 0 bases and J gave up 5 bases; unmatched junction bases: 9. This CDR3 contains 16 residues. CDR3 sequence reads: CASSLTGGSSRETQYF. The DNA for the CDR3 is TGTGCCAGCAGCTTAACCGGGGGGAGTTCTCGGGAGACCCAGTACTTC.